The 5 T cell receptor beta chains below all came from one sample that was sequenced in a study of T-cell memory formation after mild COVID-19. TCRdb itself ran the 5' RACE reads through MiXCR, one entry per CDR3 protein. The table shows hundreds of thousands of distinct CDR3 sequences, with roughly 21% occurring only once. The sample comprised PBMCs or a T cell subset sorted from them (not recorded which). All receptors derive from an adult woman who had mild COVID-19 (a few samples of this study predate the infection). Cell type and time point are not known.

This clonotype was seen a few times. The chain uses TRBV29-1 and TRBJ2-6, with D perhaps assigned TRBD1 or TRBD2 (6 bases each). The CDR3 length is 19 residues. Germline V gene lookup returns CDR1 SQVTM and CDR2 ANQGSEA. The V end lost 0 bases, the J end lost 2 bases, and 20 bases lay between the germline ends. In nucleotides, the CDR3 is TGCAGCGTTGAAGATCGGGGGACAATAACACACACTGGGGCCAACGTCCTGACTTTC. Encoded protein: CSVEDRGTITHTGANVLTF.

This sequence joins TRBV4-2 and TRBJ2-7; 9 bases fit TRBD2. Per the germline V gene, CDR1 is LGHNA and CDR2 is YNFKEQ. J lost 2 bases, V lost 1 base, and 6 bases had no gene match. The CDR3 is made up of 16 amino acids. CDR3 sequence: CASSQGLAGITYEQYF. CDR3 nucleotide sequence: TGTGCCAGCAGCCAAGGGCTAGCGGGAATTACCTACGAGCAGTACTTC.

V gene TRBV19 combines with J gene TRBJ2-1; TRBD2 is a possible D gene (5 bases). V lost 6 bases and J lost 0, with 27 bases in between. Per the germline V gene, CDR1 is LNHDA and CDR2 is SQIVND (reference sequence). The CDR3 runs to 20 residues. In DNA form, the CDR3 reads TGTGCCAGTAGGTCCGCCCGGGAAAGATCCACGACGAGCTCCTACAATGAGCAGTTCTTC. Translated, it gives CASRSARERSTTSSYNEQFF.

The chain joins TRBV4-3 to TRBJ1-2; 8 bases are shared with TRBD1. The J segment lost 2 bases and the V segment lost 0 bases, leaving 11 bases of the junction unmatched. The germline gives CDR1 LGHNA, CDR2 YSLEER. CDR3 length: 18 residues. The CDR3 spells CASSQDGAGGAGNYGYTF. The CDR3 DNA sequence: TGCGCCAGCAGCCAAGATGGGGCAGGGGGCGCGGGGAACTATGGCTACACCTTC.

A few counts support this clonotype. The chain uses TRBV29-1 and TRBJ2-5; 8 bases agree with TRBD1. J gave up 6 bases and V 5 bases, and 8 bases lay outside the gene matches. This CDR3 comprises 13 residues. CDR1 is SQVTM, CDR2 ANQGSEA, per germline. In nucleotides, the CDR3 is TGCAGCGTTCGTGCAGGGGGCCGGCAGACCCAGTACTTC. This translates into CSVRAGGRQTQYF.